The 21 T cell receptor beta chains reported below all come from one sample, sequenced in a study of monozygotic twins with inflammatory bowel disease. TCRdb re-called the 5' RACE reads; every CDR3 protein appears as one record, without DNA. The table counts about 380,000 distinct CDR3 sequences; 2% to 3% lies in the top ten. The sequenced sample was blood. Receptors originate from a human donor with ulcerative colitis or Crohn's disease, or a healthy co-twin of an affected twin (not recorded which).

This chain joins TRBV4-2 and TRBJ2-1. The CDR3 is 17 residues long. Germline lookup yields CDR1 LGHNA and CDR2 YNFKEQ. The CDR3 sequence: CASSQVLESLAYNEQFF.

V and J are TRBV20-1 and TRBJ1-1; TCRdb lists TRBD1, though no DNA is available to test this call. The length of the CDR3 is 15 residues. CDR1 DFQATT and CDR2 SNEGSKA come from the germline V gene (reference sequence). Here the CDR3 reads CSARRAGVRNTEAFF.

The chain joins TRBV6-5 to TRBJ2-7; lacking DNA, the TRBD2 call made by TCRdb goes unchecked. Germline loops: CDR1 MNHEY, CDR2 SVGAGI. CDR3 size: 14 residues. The CDR3 protein is CASSSPGLRYEQYF.

This chain's CDR3 is CASSSSTGGPSDTQYF. V and J are TRBV5-1 and TRBJ2-3; TCRdb's D call, TRBD1, is unchecked because there is no DNA. This CDR3 is built from 16 residues. Germline V gene data show CDR1 as SGHRS and CDR2 as YFSETQ.

The chain has TRBV5-1 and TRBJ2-7; the TCRdb D gene call, TRBD1, has no DNA to confirm it. This CDR3 comprises 15 residues. Germline CDR1 and CDR2: SGHRS and YFSETQ. The CDR3 sequence: CASSSYRDSTYEQYF.

The chain couples TRBV20-1 to TRBJ2-7. The CDR3 runs 13 residues. Germline-derived CDR1 and CDR2 are DFQATT and SNEGSKA (reference sequence). The CDR3 spells CSANFGQTYEQYF.

The CDR3 protein is CASSQDAGILYEQYF. The chain has TRBV4-2 and TRBJ2-7; the TCRdb D gene call, TRBD2, has no DNA to confirm it. The CDR3 sequence is 15 residues long. Germline V gene data show CDR1 as LGHNA and CDR2 as YNFKEQ.

The chain recombines TRBV11-2 with TRBJ2-7; TCRdb calls TRBD2, which cannot be checked without DNA. CDR3 length: 15 residues. Germline V lookup: CDR1 SGHAT, CDR2 FQNNGV. The CDR3 loop is CASSPLTVSSYEQYF.

The chain combines TRBV4-2 with TRBJ2-1; TCRdb indicates TRBD2, and absent DNA this call remains unverified. The CDR3 covers 15 residues. The germline gives CDR1 LGHNA, CDR2 YNFKEQ. The CDR3 sequence: CASSPQLAGSNEQFF.

The chain carries TRBV6-5 and TRBJ1-3. The CDR3 extends over 15 amino acids. Germline V lookup: CDR1 MNHEY, CDR2 SVGAGI. CDR3 protein: CASSYGGLSGNTIYF.

The rearrangement uses TRBV20-1 and TRBJ2-7; the D call of TRBD1 rests on TCRdb alone, since no DNA is present to check it. The CDR3 extends over 16 amino acids. Germline V gene lookup returns CDR1 DFQATT and CDR2 SNEGSKA (reference sequence). The CDR3 is CSARDWGQGSPYEQYF.

The rearrangement links TRBV5-5 to TRBJ2-1; TCRdb's D call, TRBD2, is unchecked because there is no DNA. This CDR3 has 14 amino acids. The germline V gene has CDR1 SGHKS and CDR2 YYEKEE (reference sequence). The CDR3 sequence: CASSPWTSPNEQFF. The whole variable domain, remainder taken from reference TRBV5-5 and TRBJ2-1, is DAGVTQSPTHLIKTRGQQVTLRCSPISGHKSVSWYQQVLGQGPQFIFQYYEKEERGRGNFPDRFSARQFPNYSSELNVNALLLGDSALYLCASSPWTSPNEQFFGPGTRLTVL.

This chain connects TRBV7-9 to TRBJ2-7. The germline CDR1 and CDR2 sequences are SEHNR and FQNEAQ (reference sequence). The CDR3 runs to 14 residues. CDR3: CASSLAQELREQYF.

This chain connects TRBV12-3 or TRBV12-4 to TRBJ1-4. The CDR3 sequence is 15 residues long. Here the CDR3 reads CASTPSGRAPEKLFF.

Here the CDR3 reads CAINPIQGLDGYTF. The J gene is TRBJ1-2, the V gene TRBV10-3; absent DNA, TCRdb's TRBD1 call cannot be checked. This CDR3 has 14 amino acids. Per germline, CDR1 ENHRY and CDR2 SYGVKD.

The rearrangement links TRBV30 to TRBJ1-4. Germline-derived CDR1 and CDR2 are GTSNPN and SVGIG (reference sequence). CDR3 size: 14 residues. The CDR3 protein is CACSTWAANEKLFF.

The gene calls are TRBV3-1 and TRBJ2-5; TCRdb's D call, TRBD1, is unchecked because there is no DNA. The CDR3 totals 14 residues. Germline values: CDR1 LGHDT, CDR2 YNNKEL (reference sequence). CDR3 protein: CASSETGVYETQYF.

The gene calls are TRBV5-1 and TRBJ1-5; the TCRdb call, TRBD1, lacks DNA for checking. The CDR3 length is 15 residues. CDR1 and CDR2 (germline): SGHRS, YFSETQ. This CDR3 is CASSPGRNSNQPQHF.

The genes are TRBV4-2 and TRBJ2-2; absent DNA, TCRdb's TRBD1 call cannot be checked. The CDR3 extends over 18 amino acids. Germline CDR1 reads LGHNA; CDR2 reads YNFKEQ. The chain's CDR3 is CASSQDRLGGGNTGELFF.

The genes are TRBV4-3 and TRBJ2-3; checking the TCRdb D call of TRBD1 is not possible without DNA. The CDR3 is 15 amino acids. Germline-derived CDR1 and CDR2 are LGHNA and YSLEER. CDR3 loop: CASSRLQGGADTQYF.

The V call is TRBV9, the J call TRBJ2-1; the TCRdb call, TRBD1, lacks DNA for checking. Germline-derived CDR1 and CDR2 are SGDLS and YYNGEE. The CDR3 has 16 amino acids. The CDR3 sequence: CASSPLMGGAHNEQFF.